The 10 T cell receptor beta chains below come from one sample, sequenced in a study of shared clonotypes between healthy human individuals. The data were produced by immunoSEQ multiplex PCR, yet TCRdb's version contains in-frame clones alone and is incomplete. Altogether approximately 980,000 clones are present, 76% being singletons, with the ten largest covering about 1.5%. Source material: memory CD4+ T cells sorted from blood. Sample subset: CD45RA-negative fraction. These receptors were taken from a young man in good health.

This clone was counted a few times. The chain uses TRBV27 and TRBJ2-7; D is perhaps TRBD1 or TRBD2 (5 bases each). The CDR3 runs 15 residues. Trimming took off 4 bases at V and 7 bases at J, with 20 bases between the two ends. Germline CDR1 is MNHEY and CDR2 is SMNVEV (reference sequence). The CDR3 region is CASSSPSRGGLEQYF. As DNA, the CDR3 is TGTGCCAGCAGTTCACCCTCCCGTGGGGGTTTGGAGCAGTACTTC.

V usage is TRBV27 and J usage is TRBJ2-7; the match to TRBD1 covers 9 bases. The CDR3 has 16 residues. Germline CDR1 MNHEY, CDR2 SMNVEV (reference sequence). V trimming: 2 bases; J trimming: 5 bases; junction bases outside the gene matches: 10. The DNA of the CDR3 is TGTGCCAGCAGTTTAGCCACCGGGACAGGGATCCACGAGCAGTACTTC. This encodes CASSLATGTGIHEQYF.

This chain uses TRBV7-9 with TRBJ2-1; D is perhaps TRBD1 (5 bases). This CDR3 contains 16 residues. V lost 5 bases and J lost 7, with 21 bases in between. CDR1 and CDR2 from the germline V gene are SEHNR and FQNEAQ (reference sequence). In DNA, the CDR3 is TGTGCCAGCAGCAGGCAGAGCGTCGTCCCAGGGAATGAGCAGTTCTTC. Residues: CASSRQSVVPGNEQFF.

The chain uses TRBV30 and TRBJ2-5; tentatively, D is TRBD1 (6 bases). V was pared by 5 bases and J by 4 bases, with 14 bases between. The germline gives CDR1 GTSNPN, CDR2 SVGIG (reference sequence). CDR3 length: 13 amino acids. The CDR3: CAWERQARETQYF. The CDR3 DNA reads as TGTGCCTGGGAACGACAGGCCCGAGAGACCCAGTACTTC.

The chain employs TRBV11-2 and TRBJ2-6; D is unclear. This CDR3 is 15 amino acids long. CDR1 and CDR2 from the germline V gene are SGHAT and FQNNGV. The V end was cut by 4 bases, the J end by 0 bases, with 7 bases between. CDR3 in DNA: TGTGCCAGCAGCTCATCTAGCTCTGGGGCCAACGTCCTGACTTTC. Translation: CASSSSSSGANVLTF.

This chain links TRBV9 with TRBJ2-7; D possibly uses TRBD1 or TRBD2 (5 bases each). The CDR3 is 15 amino acids. Germline loops: CDR1 SGDLS, CDR2 YYNGEE. The ends were cut back, 4 bases at V and 6 bases at J, with 20 bases in the middle. The CDR3: CASSSAGTREGEQYF. DNA for the CDR3: TGTGCCAGCAGCTCCGCCGGGACCCGCGAGGGCGAGCAGTACTTC.

The genes are TRBV5-6 and TRBJ1-3; D gene ambiguous. Germline V gene sequence: CDR1 SGHDT, CDR2 YYEEEE. Trimming left V 4 bases short and J 0 bases short, with 11 bases between. CDR3 length: 15 amino acids. As DNA, the CDR3 is TGTGCCAGCAGCCCCGCCGGGCGCTCTGGAAACACCATATATTTT. The encoded protein is CASSPAGRSGNTIYF.

This clone was observed once. The genes are TRBV7-2 and TRBJ1-2; 7 bases are shared with TRBD1. This CDR3 region has 14 residues. CDR1 is SGHTA and CDR2 is FQGNSA in the germline V gene. V lost 2 bases and J lost 6; bases outside the gene matches: 6. The CDR3 loop reads CASSLTRQGNGYTF. The DNA of the CDR3 is TGTGCCAGCAGCTTAACGCGACAGGGAAATGGCTACACCTTC. Full variable domain (outside the CDR3, taken from reference TRBV7-2 and TRBJ1-2): GAGVSQSPSNKVTEKGKDVELRCDPISGHTALYWYRQSLGQGLEFLIYFQGNSAPDKSGLPSDRFSAERTGGSVSTLTIQRTQQEDSAVYLCASSLTRQGNGYTFGSGTRLTVV.

Points on this clone: The junction shows a germline mismatch at one end, possibly a read error. J is TRBJ2-3 and V is TRBV7-7; tentatively, D is TRBD1 (7 bases). This CDR3 region has 14 residues. Germline loops: CDR1 SSHAT, CDR2 FNYEAQ (reference sequence). The CDR3 spells CASSLGRGADTQYF. The CDR3, as DNA: TGTGCTAGCAGCTTAGGCAGGGGGGCAGATACGCAGTATTTT.

This clone was seen only once. The chain recombines TRBV5-1 with TRBJ1-3; D remains ambiguous. CDR3 length: 18 residues. CDR1 is SGHRS, CDR2 YFSETQ, per germline. Trimming removed 0 bases at V and 4 bases at J, with 20 bases between. The CDR3 bases are TGCGCCAGCAGCTTGGCTGTTCGAGGGATCGGGCTAGGAAACACCATATATTTT. The encoded protein is CASSLAVRGIGLGNTIYF.